These 18 T cell receptor beta chains share one sample of origin, sequenced in a study of T cell repertoires in ileal Crohn's disease. Method: immunoSEQ multiplex PCR; TCRdb's copy keeps in-frame clones and lacks some. The sample has 15,000 to 20,000 clones; more than 55% are singletons. Sample: ileal tissue. Receptor source: an adult with Crohn's disease.

This chain links TRBV5-1 with TRBJ1-1; D is unclear. V lost 4 bases and J 4 bases, leaving 14 bases between the germline ends. Germline V gene sequence: CDR1 SGHRS, CDR2 YFSETQ. The CDR3 is made up of 14 amino acids. As DNA, the CDR3 is TGCGCCAGCAGCCCGAGGGTGGGTGGCACTGAAGCTTTCTTT. Translation: CASSPRVGGTEAFF.

This clone was seen a few times. The rearrangement joins TRBV11-2 to TRBJ1-2; no definite D call. The CDR3 length is 13 residues. Trimming took off 0 bases at V and 7 bases at J, with 9 bases between the two ends. Germline V gene sequence: CDR1 SGHAT, CDR2 FQNNGV. CDR3 DNA: TGTGCCAGCAGCTTAGATGGCCCTTCTGGCTACACCTTC. As protein: CASSLDGPSGYTF.

The chain employs TRBV7-2 and TRBJ2-7; 7 bases are a match to TRBD2. Trimming removed 1 base from V and 3 bases from J; junction bases left unmatched: 3. The CDR3 is 14 residues long. From germline, CDR1 is SGHTA and CDR2 FQGNSA. The DNA of the CDR3 is TGTGCCAGCAGCTTAGACCCGGGGGGCTACGAGCAGTACTTC. This gives the protein CASSLDPGGYEQYF.

Here the CDR3 DNA reads TGCGCCAGCAGCTTGGGCGACAACCAGAAGACCCAGTACTTC. Amino acid sequence: CASSLGDNQKTQYF. The rearrangement uses TRBV5-1 and TRBJ2-5, with D hard to call. The CDR3 runs to 14 residues. V lost 0 bases and J 6 bases, leaving 12 bases between the germline ends. Germline V gives CDR1 SGHRS, CDR2 YFSETQ.

The gene calls are TRBV30 and TRBJ2-5; TRBD2 matches at 7 bases. The tail of the sequence fits TRBJ2-7 better, so the J call may be wrong. The CDR3 sequence is 16 residues long. CDR1 is GTSNPN and CDR2 is SVGIG in the germline V gene (reference sequence). The CDR3 loop is CAWSDPIAGYLGEQYF. CDR3 DNA sequence: TGTGCCTGGAGTGATCCTATAGCGGGTTATCTAGGCGAGCAGTACTTC.

This clone is a singleton in its sample. This rearrangement joins TRBV2 to TRBJ1-1, with a weak D call TRBD1 (5 bases). The CDR3 totals 15 residues. V was shortened by 6 bases and J by 1 base, with 15 bases between the two germline ends. The germline V gene encodes CDR1 SNHLY and CDR2 FYNNEI. CDR3 protein: CASRSTQGRNTEAFF. CDR3 DNA: TGTGCCAGCAGATCAACCCAGGGAAGGAACACTGAAGCTTTCTTT.

The genes are TRBV2 and TRBJ1-4; 7 nucleotides line up with TRBD1. V shed 1 base, J shed 7 bases, and the junction held 3 bases outside the gene matches. The germline gives CDR1 SNHLY, CDR2 FYNNEI. This CDR3 comprises 14 residues. CDR3 bases: TGTGCCAGCAGTGAAGGGACAGGAGGTGAAAAACTGTTTTTT. Encoded protein: CASSEGTGGEKLFF.

This chain uses TRBV2 with TRBJ2-1; TRBD2 might be the D (6 bases). V was pared by 2 bases and J by 7 bases, with 9 bases between. Germline CDR1 SNHLY, CDR2 FYNNEI. This CDR3 spans 13 amino acids. DNA for the CDR3: TGTGCCAGCAGTGAACTAGCGACGAATGAGCAGTTCTTC. It yields the protein CASSELATNEQFF. Drawing the rest from reference TRBV2 and TRBJ2-1, the complete variable domain is EPEVTQTPSHQVTQMGQEVILRCVPISNHLYFYWYRQILGQKVEFLVSFYNNEISEKSEIFDDQFSVERPDGSNFTLKIRSTKLEDSAMYFCASSELATNEQFFGPGTRLTVL.

V and J are TRBV13 and TRBJ2-7; TRBD1 might be the D (5 bases). Germline assignment: CDR1 PRHDT and CDR2 FYEKMQ (reference sequence). The V and J ends lost 5 bases and 2 bases respectively, with 10 bases between them. The CDR3 extends over 13 amino acids. The chain's CDR3 is CASSRQSTYEQYF. The CDR3 coding sequence is TGTGCCAGCAGCCGACAGTCAACCTACGAGCAGTACTTC.

About this clone itself: The sample has other DNA sequences that encode this CDR3 too. This chain joins TRBV6-5 and TRBJ2-7, with D uncertain. This CDR3 spans 16 amino acids. V lost 0 bases to trimming and J lost 4 bases, with 16 bases between them. Germline V CDR1 and CDR2: MNHEY, SVGAGI. The DNA of the CDR3 is TGTGCCAGCAGTTACTCGAGTTCGGCAGGTGATTACGAGCAGTACTTC. It codes for CASSYSSSAGDYEQYF.

The V and J genes are TRBV2 and TRBJ2-5, with D possibly matching TRBD1 (6 bases). Matching the DNA end better, TRBJ2-7 makes the J call doubtful. CDR3 length equals 15 residues. CDR1 SNHLY and CDR2 FYNNEI come from the germline V gene. This CDR3 is CASSEDLWGPYEQYF. The CDR3 coding sequence is TGTGCCAGCAGTGAAGATCTGTGGGGGCCCTACGAGCAGTACTTC.

V and J are TRBV10-3 and TRBJ2-3; the D is unclear. From germline, CDR1 is ENHRY and CDR2 SYGVKD. The V gene lost 4 bases and the J gene lost 5 bases, with 7 bases spanning the gap. The CDR3 covers 12 residues. The DNA of the CDR3 is TGTGCCATCAGTGGGAGAAAAGATACGCAGTATTTT. This gives the protein CAISGRKDTQYF.

This sequence joins TRBV11-2 and TRBJ1-1, with 7 bases lining up with TRBD1. CDR3 length equals 15 residues. Germline-derived CDR1 and CDR2 are SGHAT and FQNNGV. Losses at the gene ends were 4 bases for V and 3 bases for J; bases not matched to a gene: 8. For the CDR3, the DNA is TGTGCCAGCAGCTCCCGACAGGGAATATACACTGAAGCTTTCTTT. Protein: CASSSRQGIYTEAFF.

The V and J genes are TRBV9 and TRBJ2-7; 7 bases agree with TRBD2. This CDR3 comprises 15 residues. Germline V gene data show CDR1 as SGDLS and CDR2 as YYNGEE. V shed 2 bases and J 2 bases; nucleotides not matched to a gene: 7. The CDR3 spells CASSVQRDHTYEQYF. CDR3 sequence (DNA): TGTGCCAGCAGCGTGCAGCGGGACCACACCTACGAGCAGTACTTC.

The chain couples TRBV19 to TRBJ2-1, with 7 positions matching TRBD1. Germline V gene sequence: CDR1 LNHDA, CDR2 SQIVND (reference sequence). This CDR3 comprises 13 residues. V was clipped by 9 bases and J by 2 bases; unmatched bases: 4. Written as DNA, the CDR3 is TGTGCCAGCCGACAGGGAACCTACAATGAGCAGTTCTTC. Translation: CASRQGTYNEQFF.

This chain joins TRBV4-2 and TRBJ1-2, with TRBD1 matching over 8 bases. This CDR3 is 15 amino acids long. Germline trimming cut 0 bases from V and 4 bases from J; bases unmatched to any gene: 4. The germline CDR1 and CDR2 sequences are LGHNA and YNFKEQ. Written as DNA, the CDR3 is TGTGCCAGCAGCCAAGAGCCCGGGACAGGCTATGGCTACACCTTC. It codes for CASSQEPGTGYGYTF.

The rearrangement links TRBV12-2 to TRBJ2-3; the table's D call, TRBD2, has no DNA check behind it. TRBV12-2 is shown as a pseudogene. The CDR3 spans 18 residues. The CDR3 loop reads CASRLPLTSGVSTDTQYF. CDR3 coding DNA: TGTGCAAGTCGCTTACCCCTGACTAGCGGGGTTAGCACAGATACGCAGTATTTT.

This chain links TRBV6-1 with TRBJ1-3; 8 bases match TRBD1. Unmatched junction bases numbered 4, after V lost 4 bases and J lost 2 bases. In germline, CDR1 is MNHNS, CDR2 SASEGT. The CDR3 has 15 residues. CDR3: CASSVETGAGNTIYF. The DNA of the CDR3 is TGTGCCAGCAGTGTCGAGACAGGGGCTGGAAACACCATATATTTT.